This T cell receptor (beta chain) was captured in a study of cytomegalovirus exposure and HLA in healthy donors. 60 Vbeta and 13 Jbeta primers were used in PCR. TCRdb's copy holds only in-frame clones and misses some; the assay was immunoSEQ multiplex PCR. The table records over 80,000 clones, over 60% of them present only once. Overall study results and limits: Cytomegalovirus-associated status was assigned to some 180 TCR beta chains. TCR beta sequences reportedly predicted the HLA-A and HLA-B alleles of most subjects accurately.

Points on this clone: The antigen remains unidentified.

The sequenced material came from PBMCs. This clonotype was sampled from a man aged 60-69 years in good health and CMV-seropositive.

The CDR3 reads CASSWAGSNEKLFF. DNA for the CDR3: TGTGCCAGCAGCTGGGCAGGGTCTAATGAAAAACTGTTTTTT. The rearrangement joins TRBV9 to TRBJ1-4, with a weak D call TRBD1 (5 bases). V dropped 4 bases and J dropped 3 bases, with 10 bases sitting between them. Germline assignment: CDR1 SGDLS and CDR2 YYNGEE. This CDR3 has 14 residues.